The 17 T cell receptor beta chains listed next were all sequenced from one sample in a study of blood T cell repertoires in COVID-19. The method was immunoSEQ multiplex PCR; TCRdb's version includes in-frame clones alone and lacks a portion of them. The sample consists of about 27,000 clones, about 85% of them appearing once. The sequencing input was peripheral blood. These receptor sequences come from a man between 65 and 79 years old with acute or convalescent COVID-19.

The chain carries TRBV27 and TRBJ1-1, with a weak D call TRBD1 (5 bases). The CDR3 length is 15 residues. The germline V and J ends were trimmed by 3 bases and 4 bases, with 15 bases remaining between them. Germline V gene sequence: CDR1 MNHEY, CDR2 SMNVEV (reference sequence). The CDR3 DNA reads TGTGCCAGCAGTTTGACGACAGACATCGCCACTGAAGCTTTCTTT. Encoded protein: CASSLTTDIATEAFF.

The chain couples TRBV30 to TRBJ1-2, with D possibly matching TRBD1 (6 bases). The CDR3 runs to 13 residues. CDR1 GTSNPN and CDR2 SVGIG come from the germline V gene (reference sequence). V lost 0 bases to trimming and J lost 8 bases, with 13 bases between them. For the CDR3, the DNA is TGTGCCTGGAGTGTACTCAGGGGCGGCGGCTACACCTTC. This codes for CAWSVLRGGGYTF.

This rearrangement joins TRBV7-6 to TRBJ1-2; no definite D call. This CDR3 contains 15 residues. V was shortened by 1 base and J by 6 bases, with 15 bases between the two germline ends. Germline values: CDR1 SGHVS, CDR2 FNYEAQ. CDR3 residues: CASSLGVAASHGYTF. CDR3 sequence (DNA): TGTGCCAGCAGCTTAGGAGTTGCGGCCTCTCATGGCTACACCTTC.

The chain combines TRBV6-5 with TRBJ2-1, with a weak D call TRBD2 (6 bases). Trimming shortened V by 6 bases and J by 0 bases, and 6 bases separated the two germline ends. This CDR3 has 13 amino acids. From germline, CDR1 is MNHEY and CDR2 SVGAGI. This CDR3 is CASRGLSYNEQFF. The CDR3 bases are TGTGCCAGCAGGGGACTCTCCTACAATGAGCAGTTCTTC.

CDR3 amino acids: CASSSPGTGIEKLFF. The CDR3 region has the DNA TGTGCCAGCAGCTCCCCTGGGACAGGGATTGAAAAACTGTTTTTT. The V gene is TRBV11-2, the J gene TRBJ1-4; 9 bases are a match to TRBD1. After removal of 4 bases from V and 7 bases from J, the junction contained 7 bases not matched to a gene. The CDR3 is made up of 15 amino acids. Germline V gene sequence: CDR1 SGHAT, CDR2 FQNNGV.

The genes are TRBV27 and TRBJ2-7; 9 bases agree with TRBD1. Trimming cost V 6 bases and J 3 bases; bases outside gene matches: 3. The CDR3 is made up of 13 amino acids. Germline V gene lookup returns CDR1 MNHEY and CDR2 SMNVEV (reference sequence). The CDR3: CASRGGQGYEQYF. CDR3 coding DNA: TGTGCCAGCAGGGGGGGACAGGGCTACGAGCAGTACTTC.

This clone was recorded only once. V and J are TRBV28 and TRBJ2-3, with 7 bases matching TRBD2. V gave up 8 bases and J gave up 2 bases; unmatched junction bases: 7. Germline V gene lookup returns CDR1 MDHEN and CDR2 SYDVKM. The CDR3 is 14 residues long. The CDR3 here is CASGRELSTDTQYF. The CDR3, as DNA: TGTGCCAGCGGGCGGGAGCTATCCACAGATACGCAGTATTTT.

The DNA for the CDR3 is TGCGCCAGCAGGGCCGGGGCTAGCGGTAACCAAGAGACCCAGTACTTC. Encoded protein: CASRAGASGNQETQYF. The chain employs TRBV10-2 and TRBJ2-5, with 7 bases fitting TRBD2. V shed 6 bases and J 0 bases; nucleotides not matched to a gene: 10. CDR1 and CDR2 from the germline V gene are WSHSY and SAAADI. The CDR3 loop spans 16 amino acids.

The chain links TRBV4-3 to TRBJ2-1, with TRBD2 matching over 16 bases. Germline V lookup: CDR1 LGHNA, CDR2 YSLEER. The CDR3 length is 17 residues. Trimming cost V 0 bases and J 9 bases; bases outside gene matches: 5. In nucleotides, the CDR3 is TGCGCCAGCAGCCAAGAGGGACTAGCGGGGGGGCCCGGTGAGCAGTTCTTC. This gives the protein CASSQEGLAGGPGEQFF.

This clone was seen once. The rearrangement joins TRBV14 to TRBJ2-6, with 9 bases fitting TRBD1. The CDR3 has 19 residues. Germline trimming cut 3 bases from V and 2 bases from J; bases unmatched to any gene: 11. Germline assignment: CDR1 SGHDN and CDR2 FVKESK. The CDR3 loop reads CASSHLGQGLGAGANVLTF. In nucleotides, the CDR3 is TGTGCCAGCAGCCACTTAGGACAGGGGCTGGGAGCTGGGGCCAACGTCCTGACTTTC. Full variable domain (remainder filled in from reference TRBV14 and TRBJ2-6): EAGVTQFPSHSVIEKGQTVTLRCDPISGHDNLYWYRRVMGKEIKFLLHFVKESKQDESGMPNNRFLAERTGGTYSTLKVQPAELEDSGVYFCASSHLGQGLGAGANVLTFGAGSRLTVL.

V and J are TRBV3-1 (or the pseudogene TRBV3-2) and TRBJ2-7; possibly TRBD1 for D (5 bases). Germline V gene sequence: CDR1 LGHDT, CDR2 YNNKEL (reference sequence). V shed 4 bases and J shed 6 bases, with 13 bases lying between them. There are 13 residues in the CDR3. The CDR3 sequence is CASSPFGRGEQYF. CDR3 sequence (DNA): TGTGCCAGCAGCCCTTTCGGAAGGGGCGAGCAGTACTTC.

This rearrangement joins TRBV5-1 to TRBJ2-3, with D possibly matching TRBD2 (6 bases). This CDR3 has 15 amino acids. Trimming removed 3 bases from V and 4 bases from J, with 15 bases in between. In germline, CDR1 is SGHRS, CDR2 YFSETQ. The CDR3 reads CASSSRPSAADTQYF. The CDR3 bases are TGCGCCAGCAGCTCGCGGCCTAGCGCGGCAGATACGCAGTATTTT.

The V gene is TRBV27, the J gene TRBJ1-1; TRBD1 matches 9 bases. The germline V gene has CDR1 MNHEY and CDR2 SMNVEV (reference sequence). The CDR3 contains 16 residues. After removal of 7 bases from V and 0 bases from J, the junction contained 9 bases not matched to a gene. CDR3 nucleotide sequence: TGTGCCAGCACCCCGGGACAGGGTAATATGAACACTGAAGCTTTCTTT. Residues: CASTPGQGNMNTEAFF.

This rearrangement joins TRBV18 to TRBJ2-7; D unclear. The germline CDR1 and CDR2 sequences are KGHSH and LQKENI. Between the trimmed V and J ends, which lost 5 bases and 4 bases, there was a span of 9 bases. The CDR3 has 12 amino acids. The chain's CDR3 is CASSWQSYEQYF. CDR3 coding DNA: TGTGCCAGCTCATGGCAGTCATACGAGCAGTACTTC. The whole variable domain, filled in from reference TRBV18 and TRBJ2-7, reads NAGVMQNPRHLVRRRGQEARLRCSPMKGHSHVYWYRQLPEEGLKFMVYLQKENIIDESGMPKERFSAEFPKEGPSILRIQQVVRGDSAAYFCASSWQSYEQYFGPGTRLTVT.

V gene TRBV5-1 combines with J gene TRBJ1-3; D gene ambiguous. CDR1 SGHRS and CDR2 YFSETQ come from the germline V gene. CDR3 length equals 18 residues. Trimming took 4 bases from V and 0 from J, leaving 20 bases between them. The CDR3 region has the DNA TGCGCCAGCAGCCCCACCCGAATACCGAGTCACTCTGGAAACACCATATATTTT. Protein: CASSPTRIPSHSGNTIYF.

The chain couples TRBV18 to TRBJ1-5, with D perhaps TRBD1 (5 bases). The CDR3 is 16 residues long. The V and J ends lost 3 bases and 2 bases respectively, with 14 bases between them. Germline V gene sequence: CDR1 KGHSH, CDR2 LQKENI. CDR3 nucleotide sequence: TGTGCCAGCTCACCCCGACCCGGGGGAGGCAATCAGCCCCAGCATTTT. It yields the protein CASSPRPGGGNQPQHF. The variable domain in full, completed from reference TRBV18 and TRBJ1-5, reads NAGVMQNPRHLVRRRGQEARLRCSPMKGHSHVYWYRQLPEEGLKFMVYLQKENIIDESGMPKERFSAEFPKEGPSILRIQQVVRGDSAAYFCASSPRPGGGNQPQHFGDGTRLSIL.

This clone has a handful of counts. The CDR3 nucleotides read TGTGCCAGCGGCCAGGTGCCCCAGCATTTT. It translates to CASGQVPQHF. J is TRBJ1-5 and V is TRBV27; D unclear. Trimming shortened V by 8 bases and J by 9 bases, and 8 bases separated the two germline ends. The CDR3 is 10 amino acids. Germline CDR1 reads MNHEY; CDR2 reads SMNVEV (reference sequence).